This T cell receptor (beta chain) was identified during a study of Tregs in tolerant kidney transplant recipients. Germline assignment: CDR1 SQVTM and CDR2 ANQGSEA. With 1 base clipped from V and 7 bases from J, the junction kept 3 bases outside the gene matches. The CDR3 loop spans 13 amino acids. As regards this clone: Its antigen is unknown.

Findings and caveats of the study: Nucleotide sequences could not be compared across some patients' samples due to primer changes.

Data came from immunoSEQ multiplex PCR; TCRdb stores just in-frame clones and leaves some out. The profile shows under 85,000 clones, about 88% of them singletons. Thawed PBMCs were FACS-sorted into unstimulated CD4+CD25+CD127- regulatory T cells, CD4+CD25- non-regulatory cells, CD4 and CD8 cells. Here the sequenced sample was CD4+ T cells from blood, taken before the transplant. This rearrangement joins TRBV29-1 to TRBJ1-4, with TRBD1 matching over 7 bases. The source of this sequence is a human donor who received a combined kidney and bone marrow transplant. The CDR3 DNA reads as TGCAGCGTTGAAGGACAGGGAGGTGAAAAACTGTTTTTT. It translates to CSVEGQGGEKLFF.